A single sample gave rise to the 25 T cell receptor beta chains below, sequenced in a study of T cell repertoires in cytomegalovirus infection. No antigen has been identified for these receptors. MiXCR, run by TCRdb on the reads, gives a single entry per CDR3 protein. The data show just over 450,000 distinct CDR3 sequences, 40% to 50% seen once. The sample in question was cultured PBMCs, obtained from culture after CMV antigen stimulation. The origin of the receptors is a human donor in good health (CMV status not recorded). Some clones in this sample may be carry-over from other donors' samples.

This clonotype was observed a few times. This chain joins TRBV20-1 and TRBJ1-1, with D possibly matching TRBD1 (5 bases). This CDR3 is built from 15 residues. With 2 bases removed from V and 0 bases from J, the gap between germline ends came to 13 bases. CDR1 is DFQATT, CDR2 SNEGSKA, per germline (reference sequence). CDR3 in amino acids: CSARPQGRMNTEAFF. The DNA for the CDR3 is TGCAGTGCTAGACCCCAGGGCCGCATGAACACTGAAGCTTTCTTT.

This chain connects TRBV20-1 to TRBJ2-5; the match to TRBD2 covers 7 bases. The CDR3 extends over 16 amino acids. V was clipped by 2 bases and J by 6 bases; unmatched bases: 15. Germline V gene lookup returns CDR1 DFQATT and CDR2 SNEGSKA (reference sequence). The CDR3 is CSARNHGGGEEKTQYF. The DNA of the CDR3 is TGCAGTGCTAGAAACCACGGCGGGGGAGAGGAAAAGACCCAGTACTTC.

The chain recombines TRBV7-9 with TRBJ2-1; 14 bases match TRBD2. Germline values: CDR1 SEHNR, CDR2 FQNEAQ (reference sequence). Losses at the gene ends were 6 bases for V and 10 bases for J; bases not matched to a gene: 17. CDR3 size: 18 residues. The chain's CDR3 is CASSGLAGGLVNGGEQFF. The CDR3 DNA is TGTGCCAGCAGTGGACTAGCGGGAGGCCTTGTGAACGGGGGGGAGCAGTTCTTC.

The CDR3 DNA reads TGTGCCAGCAGCTTAGTAAACGAGGACGAGCAGTACTTC. It yields the protein CASSLVNEDEQYF. The rearrangement joins TRBV7-9 to TRBJ2-7; no reliable D call. Germline V gene lookup returns CDR1 SEHNR and CDR2 FQNEAQ (reference sequence). The CDR3 covers 13 residues. Trimming removed 1 base at V and 5 bases at J, with 9 bases between.

The V gene is TRBV12-3 or TRBV12-4, the J gene TRBJ2-2; no reliable D call. The CDR3 sequence is 13 residues long. The V and J ends lost 7 bases and 4 bases respectively, with 10 bases between them. CDR3 coding DNA: TGTGCCAGCAAGGTCTCCACCACCGGGGAGCTGTTTTTT. As protein: CASKVSTTGELFF.

This clonotype was recorded only once. The V and J genes are TRBV19 and TRBJ1-3, with 7 bases identical to TRBD1. Germline CDR1 is LNHDA and CDR2 is SQIVND (reference sequence). CDR3 length: 16 residues. V shed 5 bases and J 0 bases; nucleotides not matched to a gene: 7. The CDR3 protein is CASSQQGQFSGNTIYF. The CDR3 nucleotides are TGTGCCAGTAGTCAGCAGGGACAGTTCTCTGGAAACACCATATATTTT.

This clonotype was found a few times. The gene calls are TRBV12-3 or TRBV12-4 and TRBJ2-7; 9 nucleotides align to TRBD1. The CDR3 extends over 15 amino acids. V gave up 4 bases and J gave up 5 bases; unmatched junction bases: 9. This CDR3 reads CASSWTGANFNEQYF. The DNA for the CDR3 is TGTGCCAGCAGTTGGACAGGGGCAAACTTCAACGAGCAGTACTTC.

The J gene is TRBJ1-6, the V gene TRBV12-3 or TRBV12-4; no clear D. Trimming removed 6 bases at V and 8 bases at J, with 11 bases between. The CDR3 length is 13 residues. CDR3 bases: TGTGCCAGCAGCTTCGGGAACGATTCACCCCTCCACTTT. Translating gives CASSFGNDSPLHF.

The chain uses TRBV15 and TRBJ1-4; D gene unclear. The length of the CDR3 is 12 residues. The ends were cut back, 1 base at V and 7 bases at J, with 4 bases in the middle. CDR1 and CDR2 (germline): LNHNV, YYDKDF (reference sequence). The CDR3 here is CATSRAGEKLFF. The CDR3 nucleotides are TGTGCCACCAGCAGAGCAGGTGAAAAACTGTTTTTT.

Only a few counts were recorded for this clonotype. Relative to the germline gene, one junction end is altered; a read error may explain this. This chain links TRBV4-1 with TRBJ2-3; D is uncertain. This CDR3 contains 18 residues. CDR1 MGHRA and CDR2 YSYEKL come from the germline V gene. As DNA, the CDR3 is TGTGCCAGCAGCCAAGTCTCCGTCCGAGTTACCAGCACAGATACGCAGTATTTT. It encodes CASSQVSVRVTSTDTQYF.

In nucleotides, the CDR3 is TGTGCCAGCACCATTGCAGGGGGCACGGCAGAGACCCAGTACTTC. Amino acid sequence: CASTIAGGTAETQYF. The gene calls are TRBV2 and TRBJ2-5, with TRBD1 identical over 8 bases. CDR1 and CDR2 from the germline V gene are SNHLY and FYNNEI. The CDR3 contains 15 residues. Germline trimming cut 7 bases from V and 4 bases from J; bases unmatched to any gene: 11.

The chain joins TRBV4-1 to TRBJ1-2; D uncertain. This CDR3 comprises 16 residues. From germline, CDR1 is MGHRA and CDR2 YSYEKL. Deletions cut 3 bases from V and 2 bases from J, with 16 bases between. CDR3 loop: CASSQFAAGENYGYTF. The CDR3 DNA follows: TGCGCCAGCAGCCAGTTTGCGGCAGGAGAGAACTATGGCTACACCTTC.

The chain has TRBV5-5 and TRBJ2-7; no clear D. Germline V lookup: CDR1 SGHKS, CDR2 YYEKEE (reference sequence). Trimming stripped 0 bases from V and 4 bases from J, with 11 bases between. There are 14 residues in the CDR3. In nucleotides, the CDR3 is TGTGCCAGCAGCTTGGAAAGGGTTCGATACGAGCAGTACTTC. It yields the protein CASSLERVRYEQYF.

This clonotype has a handful of counts. The chain couples TRBV18 to TRBJ1-2; D possibly corresponds to TRBD1 (5 bases). The length of the CDR3 is 15 residues. Germline assignment: CDR1 KGHSH and CDR2 LQKENI. Between the trimmed V and J ends, which lost 4 bases and 6 bases, there was a span of 18 bases. In DNA form, the CDR3 reads TGTGCCAGCTCACAGATCTCCGGGACGAGGAATGGCTACACCTTC. It specifies CASSQISGTRNGYTF.

The rearrangement links TRBV7-9 to TRBJ2-1, with 7 bases fitting TRBD1. Looked up from germline, CDR1 is SEHNR and CDR2 is FQNEAQ (reference sequence). The CDR3 has 13 residues. V shed 4 bases, J shed 8 bases, and the junction held 5 bases outside the gene matches. The CDR3 spells CASSSRGIDEQFF. In DNA, the CDR3 is TGTGCCAGCAGCTCCAGGGGGATCGATGAGCAGTTCTTC.

A note on this clonotype: A junction end diverges from the germline sequence, so it may reflect a read error. This chain connects TRBV6-8 to TRBJ1-1; TRBD1 matches at 7 bases. CDR1 and CDR2 from the germline V gene are MNHGY and SAAAGT. CDR3 length: 15 residues. The CDR3 sequence: CASRLLTQGNTEALF. The CDR3 bases are TGTGCCAGCAGACTGTTGACACAGGGGAACACTGAAGCTCTCTTT.

The J gene is TRBJ2-2, the V gene TRBV5-4, with TRBD1 identical over 8 bases. CDR3 length equals 16 residues. Germline V gene sequence: CDR1 SGHNT, CDR2 YYREEE (reference sequence). Losses at the gene ends were 5 bases for V and 1 base for J; bases not matched to a gene: 7. CDR3 amino acids: CASRGLGTGNTGELFF. In DNA form, the CDR3 reads TGTGCCAGCAGGGGGTTGGGGACAGGGAACACCGGGGAGCTGTTTTTT.

This clonotype has just a few counts. The genes are TRBV6-5 and TRBJ1-3; possible D gene TRBD1, 5 bases. CDR1 is MNHEY, CDR2 SVGAGI, per germline. The length of the CDR3 is 14 residues. V was cut by 6 bases and J by 4 bases, with 13 bases left in between. The CDR3 sequence: CASRRGTAGNTIYF. CDR3 nucleotides: TGTGCCAGCAGAAGAGGGACGGCCGGAAACACCATATATTTT.

This clonotype was detected only a few times. As DNA, the CDR3 is TGTGCCAGCAGTTCCGCTGGGACAGGGGGAACCTATAATTCACCCCTCCACTTT. Its translation is CASSSAGTGGTYNSPLHF. The chain has TRBV5-4 and TRBJ1-6; TRBD1 matches 11 bases. V lost 5 bases and J lost 2; bases outside the gene matches: 9. CDR3 length: 18 residues. Germline V gene sequence: CDR1 SGHNT, CDR2 YYREEE (reference sequence).

This chain uses TRBV11-2 with TRBJ2-1; no clear D gene. The CDR3 is 14 residues long. Trimming took 2 bases from V and 4 from J, leaving 9 bases between them. Per germline, CDR1 SGHAT and CDR2 FQNNGV. CDR3 sequence: CASSLKPSYNEQFF. The CDR3, as DNA: TGTGCCAGCAGCTTAAAACCCAGTTACAATGAGCAGTTCTTC.

This chain connects TRBV4-1 to TRBJ1-5; a possible D gene is TRBD1 (5 bases). Germline CDR1 MGHRA, CDR2 YSYEKL. The CDR3 is 15 residues long. The V and J ends lost 4 bases and 2 bases respectively, with 12 bases between them. The CDR3 DNA sequence: TGCGCCAGCAGCCGACAGACAGTTGGCAATCAGCCCCAGCATTTT. Its translation is CASSRQTVGNQPQHF.

CDR3 region: CASSCPGGLAGGSTTDTQYF. The CDR3 region has the DNA TGTGCCAGCAGTTGCCCAGGGGGACTAGCGGGGGGTTCTACCACAGATACGCAGTATTTT. This chain joins TRBV12-3 or TRBV12-4 and TRBJ2-3, with 15 nucleotides matching TRBD2. This CDR3 comprises 20 residues. V lost 4 bases to trimming and J lost 2 bases; unmatched junction nucleotides: 13.

This chain uses TRBV20-1 with TRBJ1-1; D uncertain. Trimming took 5 bases from V and 6 from J, leaving 10 bases between them. This CDR3 comprises 11 residues. Germline V gene data show CDR1 as DFQATT and CDR2 as SNEGSKA (reference sequence). The CDR3 nucleotides read TGCAGTGCTTTGGACGGGCCTGAAGCTTTCTTT. It encodes CSALDGPEAFF.

By share, this clonotype ranks as medium-sized. The chain employs TRBV7-9 and TRBJ2-7; no clear D. Trimming shortened V by 0 bases and J by 2 bases, and 5 bases separated the two germline ends. This CDR3 comprises 13 residues. CDR1 and CDR2 from the germline V gene are SEHNR and FQNEAQ (reference sequence). The CDR3 DNA reads TGTGCCAGCAGCTTAGCCCACCCCTACGAGCAGTACTTC. This encodes CASSLAHPYEQYF.

This clonotype has just a few counts. The V and J genes are TRBV4-1 and TRBJ2-1; tentatively, D is TRBD2 (6 bases). The CDR3 totals 16 residues. Between the trimmed V and J ends, which lost 0 bases and 9 bases, there was a span of 18 bases. The germline V gene has CDR1 MGHRA and CDR2 YSYEKL. CDR3 residues: CASSQDGVGGVAEQFF. The CDR3 DNA sequence: TGCGCCAGCAGCCAAGATGGAGTAGGAGGGGTTGCTGAGCAGTTCTTC.